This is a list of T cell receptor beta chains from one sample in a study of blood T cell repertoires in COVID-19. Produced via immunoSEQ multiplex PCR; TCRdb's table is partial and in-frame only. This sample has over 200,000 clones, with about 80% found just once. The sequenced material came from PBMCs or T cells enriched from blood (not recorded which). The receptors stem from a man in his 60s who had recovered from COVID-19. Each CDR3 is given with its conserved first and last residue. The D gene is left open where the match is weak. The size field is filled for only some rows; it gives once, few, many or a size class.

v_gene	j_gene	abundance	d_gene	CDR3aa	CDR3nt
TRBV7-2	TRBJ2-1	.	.	CASSLDQYNEQFF	TGTGCCAGCAGCTTAGACCAGTACAATGAGCAGTTCTTC
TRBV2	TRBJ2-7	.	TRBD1	CASSEENSGTVSYEQYF	TGTGCCAGCAGTGAGGAAAATTCCGGGACAGTCTCCTACGAGCAGTACTTC
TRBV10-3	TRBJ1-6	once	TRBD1	CAISRDSVNSPLHF	TGTGCCATCAGCAGGGACAGTGTAAATTCACCCCTCCACTTT
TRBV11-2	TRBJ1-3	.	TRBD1	CASSLAGGYGSGNTIYF	TGTGCCAGCAGCTTAGCAGGGGGATACGGCTCTGGAAACACCATATATTTT
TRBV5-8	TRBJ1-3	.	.	CASSLWGGYRGNTIYF	TGTGCCAGCAGCTTGTGGGGCGGCTATCGGGGAAACACCATATATTTT
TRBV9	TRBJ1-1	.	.	CASSVATGVRTEAFF	TGTGCCAGCAGCGTAGCTACGGGGGTTCGGACTGAAGCTTTCTTT
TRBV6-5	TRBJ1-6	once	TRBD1	CASAGQPNSPLHF	TGTGCCAGCGCGGGACAGCCTAATTCACCCCTCCACTTT
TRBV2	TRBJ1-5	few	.	CASSANSYSNQPQHF	TGTGCCAGCAGTGCTAACAGCTATAGCAATCAGCCCCAGCATTTT
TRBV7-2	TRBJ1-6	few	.	CASSLVDRESPLHF	TGTGCCAGCAGCTTAGTAGACAGAGAGTCACCCCTCCACTTT
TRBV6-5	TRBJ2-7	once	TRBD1	CASRTGGPSSYEQYF	TGTGCCAGCAGAACAGGGGGGCCCAGCTCCTACGAGCAGTACTTC
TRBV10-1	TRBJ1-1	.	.	CARLIDSEAFF	TGCGCCAGACTCATAGATAGTGAAGCTTTCTTT
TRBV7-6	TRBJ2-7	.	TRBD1	CASSQTGGYEQYF	TGTGCCAGCAGCCAGACAGGGGGCTACGAGCAGTACTTC
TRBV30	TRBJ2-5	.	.	CAWSVGGAQETQYF	TGTGCCTGGAGTGTAGGGGGGGCGCAAGAGACCCAGTACTTC
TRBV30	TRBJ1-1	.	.	CAWTSGPVEAFF	TGTGCCTGGACCTCAGGGCCGGTTGAAGCTTTCTTT
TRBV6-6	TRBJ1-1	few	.	CASSYPGQTEAFF	TGTGCCAGCAGTTATCCCGGACAGACTGAAGCTTTCTTT
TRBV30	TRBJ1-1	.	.	CAWSVSMVRGEAFF	TGTGCCTGGAGTGTATCCATGGTGCGGGGGGAAGCTTTCTTT
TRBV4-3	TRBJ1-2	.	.	CASSQDFGILNYGYTF	TGCGCCAGCAGCCAAGATTTCGGGATCTTGAACTATGGCTACACCTTC